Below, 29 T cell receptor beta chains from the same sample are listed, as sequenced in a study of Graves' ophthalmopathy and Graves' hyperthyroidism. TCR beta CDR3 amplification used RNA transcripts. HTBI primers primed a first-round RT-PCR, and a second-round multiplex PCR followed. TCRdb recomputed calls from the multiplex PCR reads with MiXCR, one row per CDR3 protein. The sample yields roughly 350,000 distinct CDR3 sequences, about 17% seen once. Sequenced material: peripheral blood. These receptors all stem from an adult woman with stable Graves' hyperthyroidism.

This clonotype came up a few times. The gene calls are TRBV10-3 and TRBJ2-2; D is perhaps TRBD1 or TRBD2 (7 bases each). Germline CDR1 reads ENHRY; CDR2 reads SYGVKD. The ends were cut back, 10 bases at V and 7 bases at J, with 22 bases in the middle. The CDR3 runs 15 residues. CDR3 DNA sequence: TGTGCCACCAGGGGGGGGTCGAGCAGGGGCGGGGAGCTGTTTTTT. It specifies CATRGGSSRGGELFF.

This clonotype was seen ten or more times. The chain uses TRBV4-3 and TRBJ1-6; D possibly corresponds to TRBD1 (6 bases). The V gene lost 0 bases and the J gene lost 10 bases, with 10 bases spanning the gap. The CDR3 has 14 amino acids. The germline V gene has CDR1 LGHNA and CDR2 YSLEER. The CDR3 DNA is TGCGCCAGCAGCCAAGAGGGGGGACAATCACCCCTCCACTTT. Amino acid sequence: CASSQEGGQSPLHF.

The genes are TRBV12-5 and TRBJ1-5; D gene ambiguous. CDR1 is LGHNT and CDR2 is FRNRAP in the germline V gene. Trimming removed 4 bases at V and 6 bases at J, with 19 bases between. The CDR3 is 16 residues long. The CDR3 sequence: CASGSPDRLAGQPQHF. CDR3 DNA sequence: TGTGCTAGTGGTTCCCCGGACCGCCTGGCAGGTCAGCCCCAGCATTTT. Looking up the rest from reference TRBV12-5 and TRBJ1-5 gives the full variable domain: DARVTQTPRHKVTEMGQEVTMRCQPILGHNTVFWYRQTMMQGLELLAYFRNRAPLDDSGMPKDRFSAEMPDATLATLKIQPSEPRDSAVYFCASGSPDRLAGQPQHFGDGTRLSIL.

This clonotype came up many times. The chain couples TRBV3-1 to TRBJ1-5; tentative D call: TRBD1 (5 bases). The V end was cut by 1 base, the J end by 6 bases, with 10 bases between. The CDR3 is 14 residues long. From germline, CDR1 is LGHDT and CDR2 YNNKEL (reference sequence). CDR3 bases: TGTGCCAGCAGCCAAGCGGGGGAGACTCAGCCCCAGCATTTT. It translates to CASSQAGETQPQHF.

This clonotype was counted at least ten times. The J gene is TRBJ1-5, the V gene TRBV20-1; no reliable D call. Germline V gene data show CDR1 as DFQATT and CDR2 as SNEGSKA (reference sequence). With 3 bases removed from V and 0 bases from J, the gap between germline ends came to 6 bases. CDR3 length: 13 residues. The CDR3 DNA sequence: TGCAGTGCTAGGGAACTTAGCAATCAGCCCCAGCATTTT. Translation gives CSARELSNQPQHF.

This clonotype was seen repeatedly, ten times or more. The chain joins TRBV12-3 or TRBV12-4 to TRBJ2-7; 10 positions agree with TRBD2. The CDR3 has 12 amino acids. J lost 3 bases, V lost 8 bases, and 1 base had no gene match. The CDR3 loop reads CASGLADYEQYF. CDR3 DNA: TGTGCCAGCGGACTAGCGGACTACGAGCAGTACTTC.

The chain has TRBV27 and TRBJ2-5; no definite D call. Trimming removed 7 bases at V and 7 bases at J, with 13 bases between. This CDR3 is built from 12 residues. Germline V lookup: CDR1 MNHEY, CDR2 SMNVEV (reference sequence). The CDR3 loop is CASKGFNGTQYF. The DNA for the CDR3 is TGTGCCAGCAAGGGCTTCAATGGGACCCAGTACTTC.

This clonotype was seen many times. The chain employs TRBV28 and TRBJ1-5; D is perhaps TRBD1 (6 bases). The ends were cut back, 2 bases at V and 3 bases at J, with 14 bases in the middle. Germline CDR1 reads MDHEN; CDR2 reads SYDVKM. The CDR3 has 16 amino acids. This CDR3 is CASSLTGRDINQPQHF. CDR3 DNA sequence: TGTGCCAGCAGTTTAACAGGCCGGGACATCAATCAGCCCCAGCATTTT.

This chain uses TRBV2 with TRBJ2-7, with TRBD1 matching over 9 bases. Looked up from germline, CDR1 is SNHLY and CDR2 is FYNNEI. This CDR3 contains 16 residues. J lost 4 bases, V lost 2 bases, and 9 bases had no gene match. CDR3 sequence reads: CASSEPINGQGYEQYF. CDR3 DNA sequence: TGTGCCAGCAGTGAACCCATAAACGGACAGGGGTACGAGCAGTACTTC. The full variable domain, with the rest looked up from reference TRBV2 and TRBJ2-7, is EPEVTQTPSHQVTQMGQEVILRCVPISNHLYFYWYRQILGQKVEFLVSFYNNEISEKSEIFDDQFSVERPDGSNFTLKIRSTKLEDSAMYFCASSEPINGQGYEQYFGPGTRLTVT.

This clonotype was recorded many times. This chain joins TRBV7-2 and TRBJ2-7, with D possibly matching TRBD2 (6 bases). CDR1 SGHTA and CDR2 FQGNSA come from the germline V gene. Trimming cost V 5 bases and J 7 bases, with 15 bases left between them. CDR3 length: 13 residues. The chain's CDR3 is CASSTGTLREQYF. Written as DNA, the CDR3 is TGTGCCAGCAGCACCGGGACTCTTAGGGAGCAGTACTTC.

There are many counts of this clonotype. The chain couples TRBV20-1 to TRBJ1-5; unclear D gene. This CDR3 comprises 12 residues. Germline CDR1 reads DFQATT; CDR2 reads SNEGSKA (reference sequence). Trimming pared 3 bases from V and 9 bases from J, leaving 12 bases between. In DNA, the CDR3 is TGCAGTGCTAGCAAGGGAAACCCGCCCCAGCATTTT. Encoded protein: CSASKGNPPQHF.

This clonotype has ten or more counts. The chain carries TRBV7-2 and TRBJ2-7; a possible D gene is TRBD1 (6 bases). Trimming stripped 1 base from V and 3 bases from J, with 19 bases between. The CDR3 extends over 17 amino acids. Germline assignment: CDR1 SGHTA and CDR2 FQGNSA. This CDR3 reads CASSLVARQEYFYEQYF. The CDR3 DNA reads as TGTGCCAGCAGCTTAGTCGCTCGACAGGAGTACTTCTACGAGCAGTACTTC.

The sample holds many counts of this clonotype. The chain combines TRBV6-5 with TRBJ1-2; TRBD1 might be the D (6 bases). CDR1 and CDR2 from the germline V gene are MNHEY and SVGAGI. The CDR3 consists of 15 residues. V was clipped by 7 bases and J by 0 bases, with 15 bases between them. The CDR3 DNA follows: TGTGCCAGCAAGAGGGGGATCTTAACTAACTATGGCTACACCTTC. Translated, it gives CASKRGILTNYGYTF.

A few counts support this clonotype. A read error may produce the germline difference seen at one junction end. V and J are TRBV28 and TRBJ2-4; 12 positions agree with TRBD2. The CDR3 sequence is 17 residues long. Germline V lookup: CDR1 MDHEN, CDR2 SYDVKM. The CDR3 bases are TGTGCCAGCAGTCAGACTAGCGGGAGTGTGACCAAAAACATTAAGTACTTC. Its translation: CASSQTSGSVTKNIKYF.

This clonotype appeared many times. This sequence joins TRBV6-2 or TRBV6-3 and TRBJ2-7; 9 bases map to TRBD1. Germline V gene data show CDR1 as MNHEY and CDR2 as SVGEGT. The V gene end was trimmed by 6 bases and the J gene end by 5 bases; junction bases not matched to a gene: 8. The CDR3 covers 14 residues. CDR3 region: CASSAVGDRDEQYF. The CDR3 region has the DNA TGTGCCAGCAGCGCCGTTGGGGACAGGGACGAGCAGTACTTC.

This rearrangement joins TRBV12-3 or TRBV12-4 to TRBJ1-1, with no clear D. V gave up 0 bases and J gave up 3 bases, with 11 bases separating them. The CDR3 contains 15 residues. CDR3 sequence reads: CASSLARPKDTEAFF. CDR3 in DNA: TGTGCCAGCAGTTTAGCGCGTCCGAAGGACACTGAAGCTTTCTTT.

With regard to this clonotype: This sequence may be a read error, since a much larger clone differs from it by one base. Written as DNA, the CDR3 is TGCAGTGCTAGAGTGGGGGGGGTGGGCAGAAATAGCAATCAGCGCCAGCATTTT. As protein: CSARVGGVGRNSNQRQHF. V and J are TRBV20-1 and TRBJ1-5; the D gene is possibly TRBD1 (5 bases). Germline CDR1 DFQATT, CDR2 SNEGSKA (reference sequence). The CDR3 consists of 18 residues.

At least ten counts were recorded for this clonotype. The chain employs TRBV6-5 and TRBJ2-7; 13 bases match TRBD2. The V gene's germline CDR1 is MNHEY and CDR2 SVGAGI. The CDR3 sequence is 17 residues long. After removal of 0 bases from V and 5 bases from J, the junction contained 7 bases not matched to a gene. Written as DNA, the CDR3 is TGTGCCAGCAGTTACTCATGGACTAGCGGGAGATCGAACGAGCAGTACTTC. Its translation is CASSYSWTSGRSNEQYF.

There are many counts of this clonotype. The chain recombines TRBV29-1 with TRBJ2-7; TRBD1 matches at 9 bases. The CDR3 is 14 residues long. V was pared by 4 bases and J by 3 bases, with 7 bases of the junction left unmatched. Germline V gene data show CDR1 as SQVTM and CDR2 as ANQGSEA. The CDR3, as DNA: TGCAGCGTTGTCCCGGGACAGGGAGGCTACGAGCAGTACTTC. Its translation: CSVVPGQGGYEQYF.

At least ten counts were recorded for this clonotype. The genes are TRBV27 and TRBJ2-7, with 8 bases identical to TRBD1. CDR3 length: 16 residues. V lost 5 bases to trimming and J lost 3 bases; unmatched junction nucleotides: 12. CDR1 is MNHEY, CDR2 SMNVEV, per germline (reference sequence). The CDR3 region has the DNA TGTGCCAGCAGTATACTCCCGCAGGGGGCGGGCTACGAGCAGTACTTC. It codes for CASSILPQGAGYEQYF.

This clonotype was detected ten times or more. In DNA form, the CDR3 reads TGTGCCAGCAGTCATCTAGCAAAGAGGTACCAAGAGACCCAGTACTTC. Encoded protein: CASSHLAKRYQETQYF. The chain has TRBV28 and TRBJ2-5; D might be TRBD2 (5 bases). The germline V gene has CDR1 MDHEN and CDR2 SYDVKM. V lost 5 bases to trimming and J lost 0 bases, with 16 bases between them. This CDR3 is built from 16 residues.

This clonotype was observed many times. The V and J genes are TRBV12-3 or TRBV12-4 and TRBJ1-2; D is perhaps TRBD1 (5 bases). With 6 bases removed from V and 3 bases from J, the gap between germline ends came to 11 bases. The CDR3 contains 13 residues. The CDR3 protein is CASSPRDDYGYTF. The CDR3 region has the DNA TGTGCCAGCAGCCCCCGGGACGACTATGGCTACACCTTC.

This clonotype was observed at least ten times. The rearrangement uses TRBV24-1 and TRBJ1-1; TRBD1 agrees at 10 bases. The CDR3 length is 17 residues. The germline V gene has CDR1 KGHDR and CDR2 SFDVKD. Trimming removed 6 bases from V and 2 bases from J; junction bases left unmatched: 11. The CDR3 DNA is TGTGCCACCAGTCAACCCGGGACAGGGGCCCATAACACTGAAGCTTTCTTT. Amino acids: CATSQPGTGAHNTEAFF.

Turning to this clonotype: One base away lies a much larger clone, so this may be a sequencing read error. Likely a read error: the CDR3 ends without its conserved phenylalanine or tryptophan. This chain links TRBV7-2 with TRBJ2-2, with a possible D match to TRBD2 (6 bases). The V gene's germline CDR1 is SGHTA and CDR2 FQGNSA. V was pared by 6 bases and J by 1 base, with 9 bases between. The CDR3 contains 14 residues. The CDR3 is CASRLGGNTGELFV. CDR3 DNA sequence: TGTGCCAGCAGACTCGGGGGGAACACCGGGGAGCTGTTTGTT.

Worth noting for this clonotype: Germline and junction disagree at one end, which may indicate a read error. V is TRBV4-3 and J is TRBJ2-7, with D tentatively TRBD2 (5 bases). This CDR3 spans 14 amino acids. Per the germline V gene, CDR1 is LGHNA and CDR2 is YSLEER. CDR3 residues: CASSQGTGTYGQYF. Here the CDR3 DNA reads TGCGCCAGCAGCCAAGGGACTGGTACCTACGGGCAGTACTTC.

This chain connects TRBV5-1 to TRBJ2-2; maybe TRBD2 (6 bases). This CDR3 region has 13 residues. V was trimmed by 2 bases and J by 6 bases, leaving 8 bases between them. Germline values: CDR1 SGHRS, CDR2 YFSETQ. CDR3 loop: CASSFGGSGELFF. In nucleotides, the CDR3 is TGCGCCAGCAGCTTCGGGGGATCCGGGGAGCTGTTTTTT.

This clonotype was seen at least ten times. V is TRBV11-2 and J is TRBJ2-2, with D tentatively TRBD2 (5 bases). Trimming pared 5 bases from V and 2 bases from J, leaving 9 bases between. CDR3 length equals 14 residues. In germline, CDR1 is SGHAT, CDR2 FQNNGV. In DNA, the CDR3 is TGTGCCAGCAGCCACGGACTCAACACCGGGGAGCTGTTTTTT. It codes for CASSHGLNTGELFF.

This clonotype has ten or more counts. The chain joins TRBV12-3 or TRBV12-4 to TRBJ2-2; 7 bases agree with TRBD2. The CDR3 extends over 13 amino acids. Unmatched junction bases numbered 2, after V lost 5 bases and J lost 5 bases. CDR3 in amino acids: CASSREGTGELFF. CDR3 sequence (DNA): TGTGCCAGCAGTAGGGAGGGGACCGGGGAGCTGTTTTTT.

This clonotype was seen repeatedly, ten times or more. The CDR3 nucleotides are TGTGCCAGCAGTTCGCTTAGCGCCCGCTCCTACGAGCAGTACTTC. Amino acids: CASSSLSARSYEQYF. J is TRBJ2-7 and V is TRBV28; TRBD2 is a possible D gene (5 bases). This CDR3 spans 15 amino acids. The germline V and J ends were trimmed by 4 bases and 0 bases, with 13 bases remaining between them. Germline CDR1 MDHEN, CDR2 SYDVKM.